The 11 T cell receptor beta chains listed next were all sequenced from one sample in a study of tissue T cells after allogeneic stem cell transplantation. Time point reported: mouse harvest day 14 after allogeneic transplant. The graft held 10^6 splenic CD5+ T cells and 10^7 T-cell-depleted bone marrow cells. Using immunoSEQ multiplex PCR, the repertoire was profiled, and TCRdb retains in-frame clones only, with some absent. The sample shows a few thousand clones, roughly 51% of them seen only once. The sequenced sample was lymph node tissue. Every receptor here comes from a female BALB/c mouse given C57BL/6 T cells with graft-versus-host disease after an allogeneic hematopoietic cell transplant.

On this clone itself: Mouse gene names and germline throughout. The read terminates 1 residue before the CDR3 end, so the remaining end is supplied by the germline J gene. V gene TRBV20 combines with J gene TRBJ2-1; D possibly uses TRBD1 or TRBD2 (7 bases each). Trimming took 2 bases from V and 2 from J, leaving 16 bases between them. The V gene's germline CDR1 is GFQATS and CDR2 STVNSAI. The CDR3 covers 16 residues. CDR3 DNA, as far as it was read: TGTGGTGCTAGGCCCCGGCCAGGGGGGGACTATGCTGAGCAGTTC. It specifies CGARPRPGGDYAEQF. The entire CDR3 sequence reads CGARPRPGGDYAEQFF.

As regards this clone: Germline and genes: mouse. The missing CDR3 end, 1 residue past where the read stops, is filled in from the germline J gene. Other nucleotide sequences in the sample specify the same CDR3. The rearrangement links TRBV12-1 to TRBJ1-4, with 8 bases fitting TRBD1. Trimming at V came to 2 bases and at J to 1 base, leaving 2 bases not matched to a gene. This CDR3 comprises 15 residues. Germline V CDR1 and CDR2: SGHSN, HYEKVE. The covered CDR3 bases are TGTGCCAGCTCTCCCGACAGGGGTTCCAACGAAAGATTATTT. It codes for CASSPDRGSNERLF. The CDR3 reads in full as CASSPDRGSNERLFF.

This clone is deemed large. The gene names here belong to mouse. The read finishes 1 residue shy of the CDR3 end, and the germline J gene is used to complete it. The chain is built from TRBV16 and TRBJ2-3; no reliable D call. V was pared by 1 base and J by 0 bases, with 2 bases between. This CDR3 is built from 13 residues. Germline loops: CDR1 SGHSA, CDR2 FRNQAP. Partial CDR3 DNA: TGTGCAAGCAGCTTAGGGAGTGCAGAAACGCTGTAT. It encodes CASSLGSAETLY. The CDR3 as a whole reads CASSLGSAETLYF.

Note on this clone: Genes here carry mouse names. The read falls 1 residue short of the CDR3 end, and the missing part is taken from the germline J gene. The chain joins TRBV26 to TRBJ2-5; 10 bases are shared with TRBD1. V was pared by 6 bases and J by 7 bases, with 7 bases of the junction left unmatched. CDR1 and CDR2 (germline): KGHPV, FQNQEV (reference sequence). The CDR3 has 14 amino acids. The CDR3 reads CASSLRDRGNTQYF. CDR3 DNA (partial): TGTGCCAGCAGCCTCCGGGACAGGGGAAACACCCAGTAC.

This clone has more than one count but fewer than ten. The gene symbols are mouse symbols. The read halts 1 residue ahead of the CDR3 end, with the missing end drawn from the germline J gene. The chain recombines TRBV5 with TRBJ1-4, with D maybe TRBD1 (6 bases). Germline CDR1 reads LGHNA; CDR2 reads YNLKQL (reference sequence). This CDR3 spans 15 amino acids. Trimming stripped 4 bases from V and 0 bases from J, with 9 bases between. The part of the CDR3 DNA that was read is TGTGCCAGCAGCCTCACAGGGATTTCCAACGAAAGATTATTT. Encoded protein: CASSLTGISNERLF. The full CDR3 protein is CASSLTGISNERLFF.

With respect to this clone: Mouse gene names apply. Incomplete CDR3 DNA: TGTGCCTGGAGTCGGGACAGGGGGCGCTCCTATGAACAGTAC. This translates into CAWSRDRGRSYEQY. The whole CDR3 is CAWSRDRGRSYEQYF. The rearrangement joins TRBV31 to TRBJ2-7; TRBD1 matches 12 bases. Read coverage stops 1 residue before the CDR3 terminus; the germline J gene supplies the remainder. Looked up from germline, CDR1 is GKSSPN and CDR2 is SITVG. Germline trimming cut 1 base from V and 0 bases from J; bases unmatched to any gene: 1. This CDR3 comprises 15 residues.

Details on this clone: Gene names denote mouse genes. With the read ending 1 residue before the CDR3 end, the germline J gene is used to fill in that end. The gene calls are TRBV3 and TRBJ1-1, with D unresolved. With 1 base removed from V and 4 bases from J, the gap between germline ends came to 7 bases. The CDR3 spans 13 residues. CDR1 is SNHLY, CDR2 FYNGKV, per germline (reference sequence). CDR3 sequence: CASSLGGSTEVFF. CDR3 bases read: TGTGCCAGCAGCTTAGGAGGAAGCACAGAAGTCTTC. Looking up the rest from reference TRBV3 and TRBJ1-1 gives the full variable domain: GPKVLQIPSHQIIDMGQMVTLNCDPVSNHLYFYWYKQILGQQMEFLVNFYNGKVMEKSKLFKDQFSVERPDGSYFTLKIQPTALEDSAVYFCASSLGGSTEVFFGKGTRLTVV.

With respect to this clone: Mouse germline and gene names are used. With the read ending 1 residue before the CDR3 end, the germline J gene is used to fill in that end. This rearrangement joins TRBV13-3 to TRBJ2-7, with TRBD2 matching over 11 bases. The ends lost 4 bases at V and 4 bases at J; junction bases unmatched: 7. The germline V gene encodes CDR1 NNHDY and CDR2 SYVADS. The CDR3 length is 15 residues. The sequenced CDR3 bases are TGTGCCAGCAGTCCCGACTGGGGGGGGGAATATGAACAGTAC. Translation: CASSPDWGGEYEQY. The whole CDR3 protein is CASSPDWGGEYEQYF.

Of note for this clone: The gene names given are mouse names. The CDR3 extends 1 residue past the end of the read, so its final part is completed from the germline J gene. The J gene is TRBJ2-7, the V gene TRBV13-3; TRBD1 might be the D (5 bases). CDR3 length: 12 residues. Germline CDR1 reads NNHDY; CDR2 reads SYVADS. Between the trimmed V and J ends, which lost 3 bases and 3 bases, there was a span of 7 bases. The CDR3 sequence: CASSATVYEQYF. The DNA read from the CDR3 is TGTGCCAGCAGTGCGACAGTCTATGAACAGTAC.

This clone was observed a handful of times. Any gene name here is a mouse gene name. The CDR3 end falls 1 residue outside the read, so it is completed with the germline J gene. This chain links TRBV15 with TRBJ2-7; 10 bases map to TRBD2. With V trimmed by 6 bases and J by 7 bases, 6 bases remained unmatched. Germline CDR1 reads SGHND; CDR2 reads FRSKSL. The CDR3 extends over 13 amino acids. CDR3 loop: CASRLGGLREQYF. The CDR3 DNA, read in part, is TGTGCCAGCAGGCTGGGGGGGCTACGGGAACAGTAC.

In the case of this clone: Mouse gene names apply. Read sequence stops 1 residue before the CDR3 end, and the germline J gene provides the missing end. This chain uses TRBV19 with TRBJ2-5; D unresolved. From germline, CDR1 is FNHDT and CDR2 SITEND (reference sequence). V lost 2 bases to trimming and J lost 2 bases, with 9 bases between them. CDR3 length: 14 amino acids. CDR3 DNA, as far as it was read: TGTGCCAGCAGTATCCGGGGTCGCCAAGACACCCAGTAC. It yields the protein CASSIRGRQDTQY. The whole CDR3 reads CASSIRGRQDTQYF.